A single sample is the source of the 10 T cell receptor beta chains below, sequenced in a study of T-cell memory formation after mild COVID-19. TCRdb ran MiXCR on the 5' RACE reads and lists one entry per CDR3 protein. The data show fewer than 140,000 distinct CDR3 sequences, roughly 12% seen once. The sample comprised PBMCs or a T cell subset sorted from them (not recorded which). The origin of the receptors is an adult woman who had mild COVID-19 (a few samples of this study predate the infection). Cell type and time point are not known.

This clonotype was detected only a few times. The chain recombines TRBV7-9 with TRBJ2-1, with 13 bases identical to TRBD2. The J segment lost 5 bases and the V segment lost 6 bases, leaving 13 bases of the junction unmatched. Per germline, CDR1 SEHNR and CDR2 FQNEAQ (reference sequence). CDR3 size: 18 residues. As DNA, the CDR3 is TGTGCCAGCAGAGGACTAGCGGGAGTGTACGCGGAAAACAATGAGCAGTTCTTC. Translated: CASRGLAGVYAENNEQFF.

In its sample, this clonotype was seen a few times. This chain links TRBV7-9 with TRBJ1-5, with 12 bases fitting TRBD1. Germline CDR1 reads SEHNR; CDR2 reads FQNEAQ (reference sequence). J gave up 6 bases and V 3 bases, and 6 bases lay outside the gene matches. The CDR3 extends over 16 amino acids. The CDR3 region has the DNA TGTGCCAGCAGCTTGTGGGACAGGGGGCGAGGTCAGCCCCAGCATTTT. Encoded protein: CASSLWDRGRGQPQHF.

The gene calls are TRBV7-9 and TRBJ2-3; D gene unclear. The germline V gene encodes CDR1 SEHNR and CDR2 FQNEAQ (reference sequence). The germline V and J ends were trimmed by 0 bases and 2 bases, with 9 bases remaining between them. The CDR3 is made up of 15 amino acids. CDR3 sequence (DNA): TGTGCCAGCAGCTTAGCGGGAAAGGCCACAGATACGCAGTATTTT. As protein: CASSLAGKATDTQYF. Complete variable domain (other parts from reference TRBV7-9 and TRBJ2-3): DTGVSQNPRHKITKRGQNVTFRCDPISEHNRLYWYRQTLGQGPEFLTYFQNEAQLEKSRLLSDRFSAERPKGSFSTLEIQRTEQGDSAMYLCASSLAGKATDTQYFGPGTRLTVL.

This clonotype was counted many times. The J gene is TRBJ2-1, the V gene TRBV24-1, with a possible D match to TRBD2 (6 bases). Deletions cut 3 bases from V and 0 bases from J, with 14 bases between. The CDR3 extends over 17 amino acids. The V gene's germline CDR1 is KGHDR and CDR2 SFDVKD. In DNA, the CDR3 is TGTGCCACCAGTGATCCGCTTAGCGGCCTCTCCTACAATGAGCAGTTCTTC. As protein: CATSDPLSGLSYNEQFF.

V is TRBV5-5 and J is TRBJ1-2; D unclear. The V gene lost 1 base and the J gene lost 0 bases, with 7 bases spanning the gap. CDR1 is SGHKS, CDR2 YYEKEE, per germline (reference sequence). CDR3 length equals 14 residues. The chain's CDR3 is CASSLITANYGYTF. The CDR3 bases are TGTGCCAGCAGCTTGATAACAGCTAACTATGGCTACACCTTC.

The CDR3 sequence is CASSLETSGGYEQYF. The CDR3, as DNA: TGCGCCAGCAGCTTGGAGACTAGCGGGGGGTACGAGCAGTACTTC. The chain is built from TRBV5-1 and TRBJ2-7; TRBD2 agrees at 13 bases. Germline V gene sequence: CDR1 SGHRS, CDR2 YFSETQ. This CDR3 is built from 15 residues. V gave up 0 bases and J gave up 4 bases; unmatched junction bases: 1.

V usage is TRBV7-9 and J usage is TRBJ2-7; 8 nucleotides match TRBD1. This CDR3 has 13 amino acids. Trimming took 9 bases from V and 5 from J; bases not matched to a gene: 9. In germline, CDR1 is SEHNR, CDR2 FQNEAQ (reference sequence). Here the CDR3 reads CASTGGLVDEQYF. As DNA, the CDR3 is TGTGCCAGTACAGGGGGTTTGGTAGACGAGCAGTACTTC.

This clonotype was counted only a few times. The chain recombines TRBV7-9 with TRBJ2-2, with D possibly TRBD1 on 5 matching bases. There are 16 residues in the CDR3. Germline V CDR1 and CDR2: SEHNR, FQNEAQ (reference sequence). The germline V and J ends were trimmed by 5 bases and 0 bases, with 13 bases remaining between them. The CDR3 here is CASSGSLGPNTGELFF. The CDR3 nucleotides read TGTGCCAGCAGCGGAAGTCTGGGGCCGAACACCGGGGAGCTGTTTTTT.

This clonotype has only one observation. The CDR3 nucleotides are TGTGCCAGCAGCCCTTCCGGGACTAGGAACGAGCAGTACTTC. Translating gives CASSPSGTRNEQYF. J is TRBJ2-7 and V is TRBV9; TRBD2 agrees at 8 bases. There are 14 residues in the CDR3. J lost 5 bases, V lost 4 bases, and 8 bases had no gene match. Germline CDR1 SGDLS, CDR2 YYNGEE.

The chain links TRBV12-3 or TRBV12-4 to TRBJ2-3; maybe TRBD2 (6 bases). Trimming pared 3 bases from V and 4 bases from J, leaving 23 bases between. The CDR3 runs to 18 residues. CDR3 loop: CASSLGPSVPPRADTQYF. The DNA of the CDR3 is TGTGCCAGCAGTTTGGGGCCTAGCGTTCCCCCGAGGGCAGATACGCAGTATTTT.